Shown below are 2 T cell receptor beta chains from a single sample sequenced in a study of beta chain features in type 1 diabetes. Study-wide results and caveats: Shortening of TCRB CDR3s, moderate but significant, appeared in all four CD4+ subsets of Type 1 diabetes patients.

The study reverse transcribed the entire isolated RNA, so it sequenced expressed TCRB transcripts. This table comes from immunoSEQ multiplex PCR, and its TCRdb copy is limited to in-frame clones, with some not included. The sample carries 160,000 or so clones, approximately 10% recorded once. Antigens for these TCRs are unknown. Sequenced input: central memory CD4+ T cells from blood. All receptors derive from a woman in her 30s with type 1 diabetes.

The rearrangement uses TRBV7-2 and TRBJ2-7, with unresolved D. The CDR3 has 12 residues. Trimming cost V 5 bases and J 4 bases, with 9 bases left between them. CDR1 and CDR2 (germline): SGHTA, FQGNSA. The chain's CDR3 is CASSLPGYEQYF. The CDR3 DNA sequence: TGTGCCAGCAGCCTCCCCGGGTACGAGCAGTACTTC. Combining the CDR3 with reference TRBV7-2 and TRBJ2-7 gives the whole variable domain GAGVSQSPSNKVTEKGKDVELRCDPISGHTALYWYRQSLGQGLEFLIYFQGNSAPDKSGLPSDRFSAERTGGSVSTLTIQRTQQEDSAVYLCASSLPGYEQYFGPGTRLTVT.

This clone was seen a few times. V is TRBV6-6 and J is TRBJ1-1; D not resolved. Trimming stripped 5 bases from V and 1 base from J, with 17 bases between. The germline V gene encodes CDR1 MNHNY and CDR2 SVGAGI (reference sequence). CDR3 size: 16 residues. CDR3 in DNA: TGTGCCAGCAGTCCTGGTTCTGGGCGGGGGAACACTGAAGCTTTCTTT. It encodes CASSPGSGRGNTEAFF.